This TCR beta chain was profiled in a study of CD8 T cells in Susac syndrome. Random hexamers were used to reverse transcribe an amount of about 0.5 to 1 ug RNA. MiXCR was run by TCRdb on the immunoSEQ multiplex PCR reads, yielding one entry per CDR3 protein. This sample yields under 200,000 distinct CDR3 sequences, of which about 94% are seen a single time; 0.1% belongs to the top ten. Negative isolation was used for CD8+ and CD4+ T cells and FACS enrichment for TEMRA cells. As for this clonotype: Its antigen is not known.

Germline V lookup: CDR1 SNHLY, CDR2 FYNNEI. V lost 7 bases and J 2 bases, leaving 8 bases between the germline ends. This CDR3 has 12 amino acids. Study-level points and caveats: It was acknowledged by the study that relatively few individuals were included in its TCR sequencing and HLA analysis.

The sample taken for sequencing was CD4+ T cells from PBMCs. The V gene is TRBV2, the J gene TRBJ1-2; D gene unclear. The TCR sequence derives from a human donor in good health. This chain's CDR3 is CASTRWNYGYTF. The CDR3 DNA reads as TGTGCCAGCACTAGGTGGAACTATGGCTACACCTTC.